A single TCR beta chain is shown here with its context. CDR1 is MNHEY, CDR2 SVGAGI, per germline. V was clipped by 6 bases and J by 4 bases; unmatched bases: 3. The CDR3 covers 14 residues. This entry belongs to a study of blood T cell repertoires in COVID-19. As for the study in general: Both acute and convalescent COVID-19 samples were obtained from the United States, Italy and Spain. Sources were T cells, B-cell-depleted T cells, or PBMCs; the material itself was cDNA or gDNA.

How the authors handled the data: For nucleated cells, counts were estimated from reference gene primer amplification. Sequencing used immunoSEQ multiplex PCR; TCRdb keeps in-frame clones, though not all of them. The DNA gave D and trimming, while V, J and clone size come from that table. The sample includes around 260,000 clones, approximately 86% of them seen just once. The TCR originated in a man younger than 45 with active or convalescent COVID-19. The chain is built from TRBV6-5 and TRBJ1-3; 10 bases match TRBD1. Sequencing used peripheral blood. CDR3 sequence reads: CASRGTGVGNTIYF. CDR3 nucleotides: TGTGCCAGCAGGGGGACAGGGGTCGGAAACACCATATATTTT.